The 20 T cell receptor beta chains in this list originate from one sample, sequenced in a study of early T cells in non-severe SARS-CoV-2 infection. One entry per CDR3 protein results from TCRdb running MiXCR on the 5' RACE reads. In the table there are approximately 28,000 distinct CDR3 sequences, around 5.5% of which are singletons. The source material was whole blood. The receptor set was obtained from an adult who was a healthcare worker with PCR-confirmed SARS-CoV-2 infection or an uninfected control (not recorded which).

This clonotype was detected ten times or more. V usage is TRBV7-2 and J usage is TRBJ1-2; 8 bases match TRBD1. V was clipped by 5 bases and J by 4 bases; unmatched bases: 9. The CDR3 has 15 amino acids. Germline CDR1 SGHTA, CDR2 FQGNSA. The CDR3 DNA sequence: TGTGCCAGCAGCAGAGACAGGGGCGACACCTATGGCTACACCTTC. Translated: CASSRDRGDTYGYTF.

In its sample, this clonotype was seen many times. J is TRBJ2-1 and V is TRBV7-9, with 9 bases fitting TRBD2. V was clipped by 5 bases and J by 5 bases; unmatched bases: 4. The germline V gene encodes CDR1 SEHNR and CDR2 FQNEAQ (reference sequence). There are 14 residues in the CDR3. CDR3 sequence: CASSRWTSDNEQFF. In DNA form, the CDR3 reads TGTGCCAGCAGCCGGTGGACTAGCGACAATGAGCAGTTCTTC.

This clonotype counts as medium-sized. CDR3 sequence reads: CASSEPRTREVYEQYF. CDR3 bases: TGCGCCAGCAGTGAACCTAGGACCAGGGAGGTCTACGAGCAGTACTTC. V gene TRBV10-1 combines with J gene TRBJ2-7; D possibly corresponds to TRBD2 (6 bases). Germline V CDR1 and CDR2: WNHNN, SYGVQD (reference sequence). The CDR3 runs to 16 residues. Deletions cut 3 bases from V and 3 bases from J, with 18 bases between.

This clonotype was observed at least ten times. The J gene is TRBJ2-3, the V gene TRBV7-4; 14 bases are a match to TRBD2. After removal of 5 bases from V and 3 bases from J, the junction contained 7 bases not matched to a gene. The CDR3 consists of 17 residues. Germline loops: CDR1 SGHVT, CDR2 SQSDAQ. DNA for the CDR3: TGTGCCAGCAGCCTCCTTAGGACTAGCGGGGGGACAGATACGCAGTATTTT. Translation: CASSLLRTSGGTDTQYF.

The chain carries TRBV12-3 or TRBV12-4 and TRBJ2-7; 8 nucleotides align to TRBD2. CDR3 size: 15 residues. Unmatched junction bases numbered 6, after V lost 5 bases and J lost 0 bases. The CDR3 loop reads CASSTLGGASYEQYF. The DNA for the CDR3 is TGTGCCAGCAGTACACTCGGGGGGGCCTCCTACGAGCAGTACTTC.

This clonotype has ten or more counts. V gene TRBV20-1 combines with J gene TRBJ2-1; D gene unclear. Germline assignment: CDR1 DFQATT and CDR2 SNEGSKA (reference sequence). There are 13 residues in the CDR3. The germline V and J ends were trimmed by 5 bases and 5 bases, with 13 bases remaining between them. Written as DNA, the CDR3 is TGCAGTGCTCTGGAGACGCGAAACAATGAGCAGTTCTTC. This sequence encodes CSALETRNNEQFF.

This clonotype has at least ten counts. The chain combines TRBV28 with TRBJ1-1; 7 bases line up with TRBD1. Trimming removed 4 bases from V and 0 bases from J; junction bases left unmatched: 2. The CDR3 is 14 residues long. Germline V lookup: CDR1 MDHEN, CDR2 SYDVKM. DNA for the CDR3: TGTGCCAGCAGTTCCGGGACAGTGAACACTGAAGCTTTCTTT. Residues: CASSSGTVNTEAFF.

This clonotype was counted many times. CDR3 in DNA: TGTGCCACCAGCAGGGGTGCGGGTGATCAAGAGACCCAGTACTTC. Translation gives CATSRGAGDQETQYF. This rearrangement joins TRBV15 to TRBJ2-5, with D maybe TRBD2 (5 bases). The germline CDR1 and CDR2 sequences are LNHNV and YYDKDF (reference sequence). Deletions cut 3 bases from V and 2 bases from J, with 13 bases between. This CDR3 has 15 residues. Full variable domain (remainder filled in from reference TRBV15 and TRBJ2-5): DAMVIQNPRYQVTQFGKPVTLSCSQTLNHNVMYWYQQKSSQAPKLLFHYYDKDFNNEADTPDNFQSRRPNTSFCFLDIRSPGLGDTAMYLCATSRGAGDQETQYFGPGTRLLVL.

The chain joins TRBV20-1 to TRBJ2-3; perhaps TRBD1 as D (6 bases). The V gene lost 6 bases and the J gene lost 1 base, with 20 bases spanning the gap. The CDR3 totals 16 residues. Germline V gene lookup returns CDR1 DFQATT and CDR2 SNEGSKA (reference sequence). This CDR3 is CSAEFPGVRGTDTQYF. The DNA for the CDR3 is TGCAGTGCCGAATTCCCAGGGGTTAGGGGCACAGATACGCAGTATTTT.

This clonotype was seen repeatedly, ten times or more. J is TRBJ1-5 and V is TRBV5-8, with 8 bases that match TRBD1. CDR3 length equals 14 residues. The germline V gene has CDR1 SGHTS and CDR2 YDEGEE. With V trimmed by 3 bases and J by 9 bases, 8 bases remained unmatched. The CDR3 reads CASSSQGAHPPQHF. As DNA, the CDR3 is TGTGCCAGCAGCTCTCAGGGGGCCCATCCGCCCCAGCATTTT.

This clonotype was observed many times. The J gene is TRBJ2-1, the V gene TRBV20-1; 8 bases match TRBD2. The CDR3 length is 16 residues. Germline CDR1 and CDR2: DFQATT and SNEGSKA (reference sequence). Trimming removed 3 bases from V and 8 bases from J; junction bases left unmatched: 15. CDR3 sequence (DNA): TGCAGTGCTAGGGCTGCTACGGGGGGGGCCCTCGATGAGCAGTTCTTC. Translation: CSARAATGGALDEQFF.

This clonotype occurred many times. The J gene is TRBJ1-6, the V gene TRBV27; D might be TRBD1 (6 bases). The V gene lost 5 bases and the J gene lost 10 bases, with 9 bases spanning the gap. The germline V gene has CDR1 MNHEY and CDR2 SMNVEV (reference sequence). The CDR3 is 12 amino acids. The CDR3 DNA reads as TGTGCCAGCAGTACAGGGTGGTCACCCCTCCACTTT. It encodes CASSTGWSPLHF.

This rearrangement joins TRBV7-6 to TRBJ2-3; TRBD1 is a possible D gene (5 bases). Per the germline V gene, CDR1 is SGHVS and CDR2 is FNYEAQ. This CDR3 has 15 residues. The V end was cut by 5 bases, the J end by 1 base, with 13 bases between. This CDR3 reads CASSREGVGTDTQYF. CDR3 nucleotide sequence: TGTGCCAGCAGCCGCGAAGGGGTCGGCACAGATACGCAGTATTTT.

This clonotype occurred many times. V is TRBV12-3 or TRBV12-4 and J is TRBJ2-1; D could derive from TRBD1 or TRBD2 (5 bases each). The ends were cut back, 6 bases at V and 0 bases at J, with 15 bases in the middle. This CDR3 spans 16 amino acids. The CDR3 spells CASSLSPGSSYNEQFF. The CDR3 DNA is TGTGCCAGCAGCTTATCTCCAGGGAGCTCCTACAATGAGCAGTTCTTC.

This clonotype was recorded at least ten times. The rearrangement uses TRBV29-1 and TRBJ2-7; 7 bases are a match to TRBD1. Trimming cost V 7 bases and J 1 base; bases outside gene matches: 4. Germline-derived CDR1 and CDR2 are SQVTM and ANQGSEA. The CDR3 runs to 12 residues. The CDR3: CSATDRSYEQYF. CDR3 sequence (DNA): TGCAGCGCTACGGACAGGTCCTACGAGCAGTACTTC.

This clonotype is medium-sized (0.01 to 0.1%) in the sample. This rearrangement joins TRBV11-2 to TRBJ1-1; 7 nucleotides agree with TRBD1. The CDR3 runs 13 residues. J gave up 6 bases and V 5 bases, and 6 bases lay outside the gene matches. From germline, CDR1 is SGHAT and CDR2 FQNNGV. The CDR3 region is CASSPTGTSEAFF. DNA for the CDR3: TGTGCCAGCAGCCCGACAGGGACGTCTGAAGCTTTCTTT.

The chain recombines TRBV12-3 or TRBV12-4 with TRBJ2-6; D not resolved. The CDR3 loop spans 14 amino acids. V was cut by 6 bases and J by 0 bases, with 6 bases left in between. This chain's CDR3 is CASRRPSGANVLTF. CDR3 sequence (DNA): TGTGCCAGCAGGAGGCCCTCTGGGGCCAACGTCCTGACTTTC.

Ten or more counts support this clonotype. The rearrangement joins TRBV7-6 to TRBJ2-1, with D possibly being TRBD1 (5 bases). Germline V gene sequence: CDR1 SGHVS, CDR2 FNYEAQ. V lost 6 bases and J lost 4, with 16 bases in between. This CDR3 contains 15 residues. CDR3 in DNA: TGTGCCAGCAGTTTAAGACAGTCTATGTACAATGAGCAGTTCTTC. As protein: CASSLRQSMYNEQFF.

This clonotype was observed a few times. V usage is TRBV7-6 and J usage is TRBJ2-2; D possibly corresponds to TRBD1 (5 bases). In germline, CDR1 is SGHVS, CDR2 FNYEAQ. The V end was cut by 5 bases, the J end by 7 bases, with 8 bases between. The CDR3 is 12 residues long. The CDR3 spells CASSPRGGELFF. CDR3 nucleotide sequence: TGTGCCAGCAGCCCAAGGGGCGGGGAGCTGTTTTTT.

The J gene is TRBJ1-4, the V gene TRBV20-1, with D maybe TRBD1 (5 bases). This CDR3 is built from 16 residues. Trimming stripped 0 bases from V and 3 bases from J, with 14 bases between. Germline values: CDR1 DFQATT, CDR2 SNEGSKA (reference sequence). Here the CDR3 reads CSARDLFREANEKLFF. The CDR3 DNA sequence: TGCAGTGCTAGAGACCTATTCAGGGAGGCTAATGAAAAACTGTTTTTT.